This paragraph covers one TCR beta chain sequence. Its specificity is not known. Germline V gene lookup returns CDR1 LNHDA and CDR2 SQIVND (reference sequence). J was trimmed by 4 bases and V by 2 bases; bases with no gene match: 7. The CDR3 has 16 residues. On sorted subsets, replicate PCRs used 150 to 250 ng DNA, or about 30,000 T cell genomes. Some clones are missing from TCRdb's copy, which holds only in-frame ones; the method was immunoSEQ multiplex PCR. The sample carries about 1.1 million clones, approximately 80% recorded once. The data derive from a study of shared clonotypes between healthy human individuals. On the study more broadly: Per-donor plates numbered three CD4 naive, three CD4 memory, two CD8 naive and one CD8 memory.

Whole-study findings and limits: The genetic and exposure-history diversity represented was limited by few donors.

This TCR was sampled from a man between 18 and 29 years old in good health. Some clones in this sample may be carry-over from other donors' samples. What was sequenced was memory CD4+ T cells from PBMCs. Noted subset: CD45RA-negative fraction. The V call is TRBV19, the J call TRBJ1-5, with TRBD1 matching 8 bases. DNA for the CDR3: TGTGCCAGTAGTATACAGGGGGCATTAGGTAATCAGCCCCAGCATTTT. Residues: CASSIQGALGNQPQHF.